These T cell receptor beta chains were read from a single sample in a study of cytomegalovirus exposure and HLA in healthy donors. Assay: immunoSEQ multiplex PCR; the TCRdb copy retains only in-frame clones and omits some. The sample lists roughly 100,000 clones, more than 65% occurring once. Sequencing was done on a sample of PBMCs. The receptors originated from a man aged 35-49 years in good health and CMV-seropositive. CDR3s include the opening cysteine and the closing phenylalanine or tryptophan. D genes are given only for firm matches. The size of a clone is reported for some rows only, either as once, few or many, or as a class for expanded clones.

TRBV2	.	.	TRBJ2-7	CASSVKGAHEQYF	TGTGCCAGCAGTGTCAAGGGAGCCCACGAGCAGTACTTC
TRBV29-1	.	.	TRBJ2-1	CSASPLGGREQFF	TGCAGCGCCTCCCCCCTCGGGGGAAGAGAGCAGTTCTTC
TRBV18	.	.	TRBJ1-3	CASSPPAGLRGNTIYF	TGTGCCAGCTCACCACCGGCGGGGCTGAGAGGAAACACCATATATTTT
TRBV6-5	TRBD1	.	TRBJ1-6	CASSYSTGESPLHF	TGTGCCAGCAGTTACTCTACAGGGGAGTCACCCCTCCACTTT
TRBV4-3	.	.	TRBJ2-2	CASSQEQGGGTGELFF	TGCGCCAGCAGCCAAGAACAGGGTGGGGGCACCGGGGAGCTGTTTTTT
TRBV28	.	.	TRBJ1-6	CASSAPTGFGSPLHF	TGTGCCAGCAGTGCCCCGACGGGTTTCGGGTCACCCCTCCACTTT
TRBV19	.	.	TRBJ2-7	CASSIGAGVHYEQYF	TGTGCCAGTAGTATTGGGGCAGGGGTCCACTACGAGCAGTACTTC
TRBV5-5	.	once	TRBJ2-5	CASSLYGVWGRMETQYF	TGTGCCAGCAGCTTGTACGGGGTTTGGGGTCGTATGGAGACCCAGTACTTC
TRBV27	.	.	TRBJ1-2	CASSARSGRNYGYTF	TGTGCCAGCAGTGCTCGATCGGGGAGGAACTATGGCTACACCTTC
TRBV7-2	.	once	TRBJ2-7	CASSLVSVTVYEQYF	TGTGCCAGCAGCTTAGTCTCGGTTACCGTCTACGAGCAGTACTTC
TRBV10-3	TRBD1	.	TRBJ2-7	CAISESGTGTYEQYF	TGTGCCATCAGTGAGTCAGGGACAGGGACCTACGAGCAGTACTTC
TRBV30	TRBD1	.	TRBJ2-7	CAWSGDRGYEQYF	TGTGCCTGGAGTGGGGACAGGGGGTACGAGCAGTACTTC
TRBV6-1	.	few	TRBJ2-4	CASREGLLAKNIQYF	TGTGCCAGCAGAGAGGGACTCCTAGCCAAAAACATTCAGTACTTC
TRBV5-4	TRBD1	.	TRBJ1-2	CASSGGQGIFYNGYTF	TGTGCCAGCAGCGGCGGACAGGGCATCTTTTACAATGGCTACACCTTC
TRBV27	TRBD2	.	TRBJ2-3	CASSRLAGDPRLSTDTQYF	TGTGCCAGCAGCAGACTAGCGGGGGACCCCCGCCTTAGCACAGATACGCAGTATTTT
TRBV18	TRBD1	.	TRBJ2-1	CASSQRTGPYNEQFF	TGTGCCAGCTCCCAAAGGACAGGGCCCTACAATGAGCAGTTCTTC
TRBV21-1	.	.	TRBJ2-3	CASITGGGGGTDTQYF	TGTGCCAGCATCACCGGGGGGGGAGGGGGCACAGATACGCAGTATTTT
TRBV7-9	TRBD1	.	TRBJ1-1	CASSLEQGAIEAFF	TGTGCCAGCAGCTTAGAACAGGGGGCCATTGAAGCTTTCTTT
TRBV10-2	TRBD2	.	TRBJ2-7	CASMASGRSYEQYF	TGCGCCAGCATGGCGAGCGGGAGATCCTACGAGCAGTACTTC
TRBV2	.	.	TRBJ2-1	CASKFRDSSYNEQFF	TGTGCCAGCAAGTTTCGAGACAGCTCCTACAATGAGCAGTTCTTC
TRBV29-1	.	.	TRBJ2-3	CSLLAGTDTQYF	TGCAGCCTCCTGGCGGGTACAGATACGCAGTATTTT
TRBV25-1	.	few	TRBJ2-1	CASRREGGGRNNEQFF	TGTGCCAGCAGGAGGGAGGGGGGGGGCCGGAACAATGAGCAGTTCTTC
TRBV15	.	few	TRBJ2-7	CATSRFRLILEPFWEQYF	TGTGCCACCAGCAGATTTAGACTCATCCTAGAACCTTTCTGGGAGCAGTACTTC
TRBV9	TRBD2	.	TRBJ2-1	CASSAGTSGGAFSRPLHNEQFF	TGTGCCAGCAGCGCCGGGACTAGCGGGGGGGCTTTCTCCCGTCCCCTCCACAATGAGCAGTTCTTC
TRBV4-1	TRBD1	.	TRBJ2-3	CASSQGFLTGNTDTQYF	TGCGCCAGCAGCCAGGGCTTCCTGACAGGGAACACAGATACGCAGTATTTT
TRBV6-5	.	.	TRBJ2-1	CASSYGLGGGQDEQFF	TGTGCCAGCAGTTACGGGTTGGGCGGGGGACAGGATGAGCAGTTCTTC
TRBV28	TRBD2	.	TRBJ2-7	CASSLLQAGGRRHF	TGTGCCAGCAGTTTATTACAGGCGGGGGGTCGTAGGCACTTC
TRBV5-4	TRBD1	.	TRBJ1-2	CASSLVQGGNVNYGYTF	TGTGCCAGCAGCTTGGTCCAGGGGGGTAATGTAAACTATGGCTACACCTTC
TRBV4-1	.	.	TRBJ2-5	CASSQDKRVWETQYF	TGCGCCAGCAGCCAAGATAAGAGGGTATGGGAGACCCAGTACTTC
TRBV7-2	.	.	TRBJ2-4	CASSLRGGHIQYF	TGTGCCAGCAGCTTGAGGGGGGGACACATTCAGTACTTC
TRBV9	.	few	TRBJ1-4	CASSVETGNGNEKLFF	TGTGCCAGCAGCGTAGAGACGGGAAACGGGAATGAAAAACTGTTTTTT
TRBV28	.	.	TRBJ2-7	CASSPNRVDDEQYF	TGTGCCAGCAGCCCGAACAGGGTCGACGACGAGCAGTACTTC
TRBV27	TRBD1	.	TRBJ1-4	CASSRNRGPGEKLFF	TGTGCCAGCAGCCGAAACAGGGGGCCAGGGGAAAAACTGTTTTTT
TRBV28	.	.	TRBJ1-1	CASSLDSYTEAFF	TGTGCCAGCAGTCTGGACAGTTACACTGAAGCTTTCTTT
TRBV2	TRBD2	.	TRBJ2-5	CASSEAGGRETQYF	TGTGCCAGCAGTGAAGCGGGGGGGAGAGAGACCCAGTACTTC
TRBV4-1	.	.	TRBJ2-6	CASSQDSGAGANVLTF	TGCGCCAGCAGCCAAGATTCAGGGGCTGGGGCCAACGTCCTGACTTTC
TRBV5-8	.	few	TRBJ1-6	CASSLAETDNSPLHF	TGTGCCAGCAGCTTGGCTGAAACTGATAATTCACCCCTCCACTTT
TRBV5-1	TRBD2	.	TRBJ2-1	CASSSLAGAGNEQFF	TGCGCCAGCAGCTCGCTAGCGGGAGCAGGTAATGAGCAGTTCTTC
TRBV4-2	.	.	TRBJ1-1	CASSRAPTVNTEAFF	TGTGCCAGCAGCCGCGCCCCGACAGTGAACACTGAAGCTTTCTTT
TRBV7-2	TRBD1	.	TRBJ1-2	CASSLDRGQLGYTF	TGTGCCAGCAGCTTAGACAGGGGGCAATTAGGCTACACCTTC
TRBV27	.	.	TRBJ2-7	CASSFWSSYEQYF	TGTGCCAGCAGTTTTTGGAGCTCCTACGAGCAGTACTTC
TRBV6-6	TRBD1	.	TRBJ1-4	CASSPDRVEEKLFF	TGTGCCAGCAGTCCGGACAGGGTGGAGGAAAAACTGTTTTTT
TRBV19	.	.	TRBJ1-2	CASRMTQIYGYTF	TGTGCCAGCAGGATGACCCAGATCTATGGCTACACCTTC
TRBV21-1	.	few	TRBJ2-3	CASSVRVAVHTDTQYF	TGTGCCAGCAGCGTCCGTGTAGCGGTACACACAGATACGCAGTATTTT
TRBV30	TRBD1	.	TRBJ1-6	CAWSVWGQGYSPLHF	TGTGCCTGGAGTGTATGGGGACAGGGGTATTCACCCCTCCACTTT
TRBV28	.	.	TRBJ1-6	CASRPRIGSPLHF	TGTGCCAGCAGGCCGAGAATCGGTTCACCCCTCCACTTT
TRBV7-8	TRBD2	.	TRBJ2-3	CASSPTSGTDTQYF	TGTGCCAGCAGCCCGACTAGCGGTACAGATACGCAGTATTTT
TRBV27	TRBD2	few	TRBJ2-7	CASSLGGGFAGEQYF	TGTGCCAGCAGTTTGGGCGGGGGGTTCGCGGGCGAGCAGTACTTC
TRBV5-6	TRBD1	few	TRBJ2-3	CASSSGQGTDTQYF	TGTGCCAGCAGCTCGGGACAGGGCACAGATACGCAGTATTTT
TRBV7-8	.	few	TRBJ2-3	CASSPVRPGGVDTQYF	TGTGCCAGCAGCCCAGTGCGCCCGGGCGGGGTGGATACGCAGTATTTT
TRBV7-3	TRBD2	.	TRBJ2-1	CASSLAGGRAGEQFF	TGTGCCAGCAGCCTAGCGGGGGGGAGGGCCGGGGAGCAGTTCTTC
TRBV7-9	.	.	TRBJ1-2	CASSRTDPYGYTF	TGTGCCAGCAGCCGGACAGATCCCTATGGCTACACCTTC